These 17 T cell receptor delta chains originate from one sample sequenced in a study of Vδ1+ human thymocytes. Study-level points and caveats: Highly polyclonal TRG and TRD repertoires with Gaussian CDR3 length distributions appeared in thymus.

These receptors' targets are unknown. Sequences come from RNA converted to cDNA by reverse transcription. CDR3 amplicons came from multiplex PCR with pooled V-gene forward and constant-region reverse primers. TCRdb fed the multiplex PCR reads to CATT. The repertoire consists of about 54,000 delta-chain clones, with about 16% occurring once and the leading ten covering 0.5%. Material for sequencing was Vdelta1+ gamma-delta thymocytes from the thymus. Subset in this sample: FACS-sorted CD3+ TCRalphabeta- TCRVdelta1+ TCRVdelta2- thymocytes. Receptors originate from a boy under two years old who had congenital heart surgery.

The rearrangement joins TRDV2 to TRDJ1; TRDD3 aligns across 7 bases. Germline CDR1 reads GEAIGNYY; CDR2 reads EKD. Losses at the gene ends were 3 bases for V and 3 bases for J; bases not matched to a gene: 21. The CDR3 runs to 19 residues. CDR3: CACDLSENWGHIAADKLIF. For the CDR3, the DNA is TGTGCCTGTGACCTATCCGAAAACTGGGGCCACATTGCGGCCGATAAACTCATCTTT.

V usage is TRDV1 and J usage is TRDJ1; 9 positions agree with TRDD3. CDR3 size: 21 residues. CDR1 is TSWWSYY and CDR2 is QGS in the germline V gene. The J segment lost 4 bases and the V segment lost 2 bases, leaving 23 bases of the junction unmatched. CDR3 nucleotide sequence: TGTGCTCTTGGGGAATCACGGGCCTGGGGGATTGTCATACACGACAGCGATAAACTCATCTTT. It codes for CALGESRAWGIVIHDSDKLIF.

This clone has only a few counts. The rearrangement joins TRDV1 to TRDJ1, with TRDD3 identical over 8 bases. The germline V gene has CDR1 TSWWSYY and CDR2 QGS. The CDR3 covers 24 residues. The junction had 37 bases not matched to a gene; V was cut back by 2 bases and J by 8 bases. The CDR3: CALGEFFTLPIPLLGAPPNLKLIF. The CDR3 DNA reads TGTGCTCTTGGGGAATTCTTCACCCTACCCATCCCTTTACTGGGGGCTCCCCCGAACCTGAAACTCATCTTT.

This clone was counted between two and nine times. The rearrangement joins TRDV1 to TRDJ1; tentatively, D is TRDD3 (5 bases). V dropped 4 bases and J dropped 7 bases, with 28 bases sitting between them. The CDR3 length is 18 residues. Germline CDR1 TSWWSYY, CDR2 QGS. CDR3 in DNA: TGTGCTCTTGGGGTTCACGGTAGGATAGGCGGTGTACGGGCTAAACTCATCTTT. It encodes CALGVHGRIGGVRAKLIF.

This chain joins TRDV1 and TRDJ1; tentative D call: TRDD3 (6 bases). The V end was cut by 3 bases, the J end by 7 bases, with 30 bases between. CDR1 is TSWWSYY, CDR2 QGS, per germline. This CDR3 is 19 amino acids long. The CDR3 loop is CALGDGGWARYEVYPKLIF. DNA for the CDR3: TGTGCTCTTGGGGACGGGGGCTGGGCAAGATACGAAGTTTACCCTAAACTCATCTTT.

The chain links TRDV1 to TRDJ1; tentative D call: TRDD3 (5 bases). V lost 4 bases and J 0 bases, leaving 18 bases between the germline ends. There are 17 residues in the CDR3. Germline CDR1 is TSWWSYY and CDR2 is QGS. DNA for the CDR3: TGTGCTCTTGGGGTCCCCCTTGGTGGGGAGGACACCGATAAACTCATCTTT. The encoded protein is CALGVPLGGEDTDKLIF.

This clone was recorded a few times. The junction departs from the called germline gene at one end, perhaps through a read error. The chain is built from TRDV1 and TRDJ1; tentative D call: TRDD3 (5 bases). Germline CDR1 is TSWWSYY and CDR2 is QGS. CDR3 length: 13 amino acids. The CDR3 sequence is CALGEGADAGLIF. The CDR3 DNA follows: TGCGCTCTTGGGGAAGGAGCGGACGCTGGACTCATCTTT.

The chain carries TRDV1 and TRDJ1; D is ambiguous. Trimming took off 0 bases at V and 1 base at J, with 21 bases between the two ends. Per the germline V gene, CDR1 is TSWWSYY and CDR2 is QGS. The CDR3 has 19 amino acids. The CDR3 coding sequence is TGTGCTCTTGGGGAACTGGGCCAAGCCCCACTGTGGTTCACCGATAAACTCATCTTT. It yields the protein CALGELGQAPLWFTDKLIF.

This rearrangement joins TRDV1 to TRDJ1, with TRDD3 identical over 11 bases. CDR1 is TSWWSYY, CDR2 QGS, per germline. The ends lost 3 bases at V and 3 bases at J; junction bases unmatched: 18. This CDR3 spans 20 amino acids. The CDR3 region has the DNA TGTGCTCTTGGGGACTTCCTAACTCCGACTGGGGGATATTGGGCCGATAAACTCATCTTT. This sequence encodes CALGDFLTPTGGYWADKLIF.

This chain joins TRDV1 and TRDJ1; TRDD2 or TRDD3 may be the D gene (5 bases each). The V gene's germline CDR1 is TSWWSYY and CDR2 QGS. Deletions cut 5 bases from V and 0 bases from J, with 28 bases between. This CDR3 has 20 residues. CDR3 sequence: CALGPRGGSSSCRYTDKLIF. The CDR3 coding sequence is TGTGCTCTTGGGCCCCGCGGGGGTTCCTCTTCATGCCGGTACACCGATAAACTCATCTTT.

This clone was seen a few times. V and J are TRDV1 and TRDJ1; the match to TRDD3 covers 12 bases. This CDR3 is built from 24 residues. Per the germline V gene, CDR1 is TSWWSYY and CDR2 is QGS. With 1 base clipped from V and 0 bases from J, the junction kept 24 bases outside the gene matches. CDR3 DNA: TGTGCTCTTGGGGAACGACCCCCTCCCTGGAGTACTGGGGGATACTGGGCCCACACCGATAAACTCATCTTT. Translation gives CALGERPPPWSTGGYWAHTDKLIF.

This clone was observed a few times. The rearrangement uses TRDV1 and TRDJ1, with no clear D. The CDR3 totals 16 residues. Per germline, CDR1 TSWWSYY and CDR2 QGS. Trimming stripped 0 bases from V and 0 bases from J, with 11 bases between. The CDR3 DNA is TGTGCTCTTGGGGAACTGCCGCGCGGGTACACCGATAAACTCATCTTT. Translation gives CALGELPRGYTDKLIF.

This clone was detected a few times. This rearrangement joins TRDV1 to TRDJ1; no clear D. Per germline, CDR1 TSWWSYY and CDR2 QGS. Trimming took off 2 bases at V and 12 bases at J, with 19 bases between the two ends. This CDR3 spans 14 amino acids. The CDR3 DNA sequence: TGTGCTCTTGGGGAAGTAACCCGAAGGACCGCATTCATCTTT. Protein: CALGEVTRRTAFIF.

V and J are TRDV1 and TRDJ1; 10 positions agree with TRDD3. The CDR3 runs 19 residues. The germline V gene encodes CDR1 TSWWSYY and CDR2 QGS. V was pared by 4 bases and J by 2 bases, with 16 bases of the junction left unmatched. CDR3 DNA sequence: TGTGCTCTTGGGGTACTACGAACACTGGGGGATTGGAGGACCGATAAACTCATCTTT. Amino acids: CALGVLRTLGDWRTDKLIF.

There are a few counts of this clone. This chain uses TRDV1 with TRDJ1, with 12 bases that match TRDD3. The length of the CDR3 is 16 residues. The germline gives CDR1 TSWWSYY, CDR2 QGS. Trimming cost V 8 bases and J 1 base; bases outside gene matches: 8. CDR3 nucleotide sequence: TGTGCTCTTAAACTGGGGGATACCCCTCGCACCGATAAACTCATCTTT. It encodes CALKLGDTPRTDKLIF.

With regard to this clone: The same CDR3 can be traced to other DNA sequences in this sample. V usage is TRDV1 and J usage is TRDJ1; no clear D gene. The V gene's germline CDR1 is TSWWSYY and CDR2 QGS. V was clipped by 1 base and J by 8 bases, with 5 bases between them. This CDR3 contains 11 residues. CDR3 region: CALGERGKLIF. Here the CDR3 DNA reads TGTGCTCTTGGGGAACGAGGAAAACTCATCTTT.

This rearrangement joins TRDV1 to TRDJ1; 11 nucleotides align to TRDD3. CDR1 and CDR2 (germline): TSWWSYY, QGS. The CDR3 runs to 22 residues. The junction had 23 bases not matched to a gene; V was cut back by 5 bases and J by 0 bases. The CDR3 is CALGTRPFLVMLGDTHTDKLIF. The CDR3, as DNA: TGTGCTCTTGGGACAAGGCCTTTCCTCGTAATGCTGGGGGATACCCACACCGATAAACTCATCTTT.